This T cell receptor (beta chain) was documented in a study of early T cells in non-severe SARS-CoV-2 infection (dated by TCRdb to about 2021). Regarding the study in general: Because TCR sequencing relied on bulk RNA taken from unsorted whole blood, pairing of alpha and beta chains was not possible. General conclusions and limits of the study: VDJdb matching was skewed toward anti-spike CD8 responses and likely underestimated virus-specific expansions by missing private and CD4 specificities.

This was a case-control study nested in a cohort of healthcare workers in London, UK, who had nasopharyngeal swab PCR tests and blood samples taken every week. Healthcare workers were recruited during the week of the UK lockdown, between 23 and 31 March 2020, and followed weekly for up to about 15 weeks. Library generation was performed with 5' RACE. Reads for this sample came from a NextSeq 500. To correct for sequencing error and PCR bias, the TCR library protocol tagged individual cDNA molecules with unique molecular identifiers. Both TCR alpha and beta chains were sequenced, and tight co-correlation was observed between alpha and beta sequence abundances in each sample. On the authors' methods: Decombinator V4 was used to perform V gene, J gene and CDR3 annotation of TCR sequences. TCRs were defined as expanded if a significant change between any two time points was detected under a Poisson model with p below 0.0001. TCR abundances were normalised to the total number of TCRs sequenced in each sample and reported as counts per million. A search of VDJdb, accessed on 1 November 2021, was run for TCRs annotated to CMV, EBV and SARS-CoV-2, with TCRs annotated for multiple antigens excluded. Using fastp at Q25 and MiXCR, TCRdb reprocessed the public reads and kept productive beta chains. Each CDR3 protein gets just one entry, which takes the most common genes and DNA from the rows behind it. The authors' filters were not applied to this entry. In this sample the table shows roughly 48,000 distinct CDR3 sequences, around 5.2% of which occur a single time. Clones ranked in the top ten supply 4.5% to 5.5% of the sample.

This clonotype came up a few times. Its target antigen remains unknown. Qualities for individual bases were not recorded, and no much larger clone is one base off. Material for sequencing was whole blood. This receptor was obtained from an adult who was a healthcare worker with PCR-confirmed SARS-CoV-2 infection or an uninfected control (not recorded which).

The base sequence is TGTGCCAGCAGCCCTCCCGGGGGGGGCTACGAGCAGTACTTC. It codes for CASSPPGGGYEQYF. This sequence uses TRBV6-6 and TRBJ2-7; 8 central nucleotides agree with TRBD2. As encoded in the germline V gene (reference sequence), CDR1 is MNHNY while CDR2 is SVGAGI. Trimming leaves V shorter by 6 bases and J shorter by 3 bases, with the junction holding 7 bases beyond the gene matches. The CDR3 has 14 amino acids, counting the end cysteine and phenylalanine. The sequence is cut down to CDR3 DNA, 42 bases in frame from base 1.